The present TCR beta chain was sequenced within a study of blood T cell repertoires in COVID-19. The table came from immunoSEQ multiplex PCR; TCRdb's copy has only in-frame clones and leaves some out. The table includes 250,000 to 350,000 clones, 92% detected once. The V end was cut by 4 bases, the J end by 2 bases, with 16 bases between. This CDR3 region has 15 residues. CDR1 and CDR2 from the germline V gene are SGHDT and YYEEEE. The J gene is TRBJ2-7, the V gene TRBV5-6, with D perhaps matching TRBD2 (5 bases). The sequenced material came from PBMCs or T cells enriched from blood (not recorded which). The clonotype was recovered from a woman in her twenties or thirties who had recovered from COVID-19. As DNA, the CDR3 is TGTGCCAGCAGCCCAACACCGGCTAGCCCCTACGAGCAGTACTTC. Encoded protein: CASSPTPASPYEQYF.